This T cell receptor (beta chain) came from a study of patients and donors after allogeneic stem cell transplantation. In its sample, this clonotype was seen a few times. TCRdb called the RT-PCR reads again in MiXCR, with one record for every CDR3 protein. The sample lists 800,000 to 1,000,000 distinct CDR3 sequences, more than 15% seen once, with around 6% in the top ten. This CDR3 has 14 residues. Between the trimmed V and J ends, which lost 5 bases and 0 bases, there was a span of 7 bases. CDR1 and CDR2 (germline): MNHNS, SASEGT. This sequence was found in a human donor who was either an allogeneic HSCT recipient or a stem cell or donor lymphocyte infusion donor (not recorded which). It is not recorded whose cells these are; they may come from a transplant donor. The sample taken for sequencing was blood, either unsorted or a sorted T cell fraction (not recorded which). This chain joins TRBV6-1 and TRBJ1-4, with D unclear. The CDR3 nucleotides are TGTGCCAGCAGTCACCCTGCAACTAATGAAAAACTGTTTTTT. It codes for CASSHPATNEKLFF.